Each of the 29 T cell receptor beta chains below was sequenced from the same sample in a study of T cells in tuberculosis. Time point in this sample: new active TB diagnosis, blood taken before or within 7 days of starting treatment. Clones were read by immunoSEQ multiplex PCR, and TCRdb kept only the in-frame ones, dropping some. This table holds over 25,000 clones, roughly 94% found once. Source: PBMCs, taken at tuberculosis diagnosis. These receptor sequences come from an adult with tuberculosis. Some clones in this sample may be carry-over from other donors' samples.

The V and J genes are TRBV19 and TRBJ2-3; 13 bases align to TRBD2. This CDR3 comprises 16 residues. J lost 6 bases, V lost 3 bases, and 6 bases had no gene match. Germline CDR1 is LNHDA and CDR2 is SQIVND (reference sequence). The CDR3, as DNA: TGTGCCAGTAGTATGACTAGCGGGGGGCCTTGGGATACGCAGTATTTT. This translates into CASSMTSGGPWDTQYF.

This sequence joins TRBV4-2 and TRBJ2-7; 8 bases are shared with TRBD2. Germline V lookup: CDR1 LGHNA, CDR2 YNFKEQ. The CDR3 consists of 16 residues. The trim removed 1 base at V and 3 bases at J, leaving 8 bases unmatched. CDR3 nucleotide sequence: TGTGCCAGCAGCCAAGTAGACAGCGGGGGTTTCTACGAGCAGTACTTC. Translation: CASSQVDSGGFYEQYF.

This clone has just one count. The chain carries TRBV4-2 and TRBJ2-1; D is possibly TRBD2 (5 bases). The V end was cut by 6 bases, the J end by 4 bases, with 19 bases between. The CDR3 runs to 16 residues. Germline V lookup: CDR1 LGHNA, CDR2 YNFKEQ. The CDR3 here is CASRQSDLGSYNEQFF. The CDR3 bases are TGTGCCAGCAGGCAGTCGGACTTGGGTAGTTACAATGAGCAGTTCTTC.

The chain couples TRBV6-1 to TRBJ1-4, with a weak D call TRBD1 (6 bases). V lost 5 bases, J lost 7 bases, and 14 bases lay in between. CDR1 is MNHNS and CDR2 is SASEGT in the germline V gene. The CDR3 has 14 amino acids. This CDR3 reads CASSSSGGGEKLFF. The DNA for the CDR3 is TGTGCCAGCAGTTCCTCGGGAGGGGGTGAAAAACTGTTTTTT.

The CDR3 spells CASSEGLAGSGELFF. Here the CDR3 DNA reads TGTGCCAGCAGTGAAGGACTAGCAGGCTCCGGGGAGCTGTTTTTT. V gene TRBV2 combines with J gene TRBJ2-2; TRBD2 aligns across 7 bases. The CDR3 spans 15 residues. Germline V lookup: CDR1 SNHLY, CDR2 FYNNEI. V lost 1 base, J lost 6 bases, and 5 bases stayed unmatched.

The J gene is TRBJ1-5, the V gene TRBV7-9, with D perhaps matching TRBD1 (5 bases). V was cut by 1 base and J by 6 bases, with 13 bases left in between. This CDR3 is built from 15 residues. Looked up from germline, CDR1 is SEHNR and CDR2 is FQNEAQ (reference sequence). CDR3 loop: CASSLGAGSRQPQHF. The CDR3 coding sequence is TGTGCCAGCAGCTTAGGGGCAGGGTCTCGTCAGCCCCAGCATTTT.

This CDR3 reads CASSQAGTGPYEQYF. For the CDR3, the DNA is TGCGCCAGCAGCCAAGCAGGGACAGGACCCTACGAGCAGTACTTC. V and J are TRBV4-1 and TRBJ2-7; TRBD1 aligns across 8 bases. The CDR3 consists of 15 residues. Germline CDR1 reads MGHRA; CDR2 reads YSYEKL. Losses at the gene ends were 1 base for V and 2 bases for J; bases not matched to a gene: 4.

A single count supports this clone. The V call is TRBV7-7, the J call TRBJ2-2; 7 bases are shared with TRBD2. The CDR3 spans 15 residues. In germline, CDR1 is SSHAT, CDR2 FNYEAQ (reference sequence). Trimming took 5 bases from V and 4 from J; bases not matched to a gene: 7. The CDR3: CASSPRGLVTGELFF. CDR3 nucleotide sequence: TGTGCCAGCAGCCCCCGAGGACTAGTCACCGGGGAGCTGTTTTTT.

This CDR3 is CASSLDLGGGAYEQYF. The CDR3 nucleotides are TGTGCCAGCAGCTTAGATCTCGGGGGGGGCGCCTACGAGCAGTACTTC. The chain combines TRBV11-2 with TRBJ2-7, with 8 bases fitting TRBD2. This CDR3 contains 16 residues. Germline assignment: CDR1 SGHAT and CDR2 FQNNGV. The J segment lost 2 bases and the V segment lost 0 bases, leaving 6 bases of the junction unmatched. Complete variable domain (other parts from reference TRBV11-2 and TRBJ2-7): EAGVAQSPRYKIIEKRQSVAFWCNPISGHATLYWYQQILGQGPKLLIQFQNNGVVDDSQLPKDRFSAERLKGVDSTLKIQPAKLEDSAVYLCASSLDLGGGAYEQYFGPGTRLTVT.

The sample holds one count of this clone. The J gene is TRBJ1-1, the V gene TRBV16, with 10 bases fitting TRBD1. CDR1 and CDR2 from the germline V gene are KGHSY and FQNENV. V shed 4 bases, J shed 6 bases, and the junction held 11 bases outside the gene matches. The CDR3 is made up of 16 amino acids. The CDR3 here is CASSRGQGGVHAEAFF. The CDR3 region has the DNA TGTGCCAGCAGCCGAGGACAGGGGGGTGTCCACGCTGAAGCTTTCTTT.

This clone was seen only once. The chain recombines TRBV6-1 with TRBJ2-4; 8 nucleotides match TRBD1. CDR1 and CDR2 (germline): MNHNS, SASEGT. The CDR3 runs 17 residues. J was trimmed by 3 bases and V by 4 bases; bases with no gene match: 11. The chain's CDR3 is CASSARTGGKGKNIQYF. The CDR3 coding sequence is TGTGCCAGCAGTGCCCGAACAGGGGGAAAGGGCAAAAACATTCAGTACTTC.

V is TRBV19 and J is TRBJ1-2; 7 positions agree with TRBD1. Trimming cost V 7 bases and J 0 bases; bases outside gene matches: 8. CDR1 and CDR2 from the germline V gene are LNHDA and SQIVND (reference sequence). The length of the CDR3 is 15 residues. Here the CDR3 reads CASTGQAVPNYGYTF. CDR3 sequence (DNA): TGTGCCAGTACCGGACAGGCGGTTCCTAACTATGGCTACACCTTC.

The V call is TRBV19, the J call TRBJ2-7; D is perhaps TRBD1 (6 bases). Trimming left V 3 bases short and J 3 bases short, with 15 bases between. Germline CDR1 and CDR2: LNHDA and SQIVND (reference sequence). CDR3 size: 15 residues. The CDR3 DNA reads TGTGCCAGTAGTATTATCAGGGGCCTGTACTACGAGCAGTACTTC. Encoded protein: CASSIIRGLYYEQYF.

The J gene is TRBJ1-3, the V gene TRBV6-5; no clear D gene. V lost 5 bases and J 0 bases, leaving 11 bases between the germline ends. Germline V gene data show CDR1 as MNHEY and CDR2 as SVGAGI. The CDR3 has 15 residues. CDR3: CASSRGPSSGNTIYF. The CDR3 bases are TGTGCCAGCAGTCGAGGGCCGAGCTCTGGAAACACCATATATTTT.

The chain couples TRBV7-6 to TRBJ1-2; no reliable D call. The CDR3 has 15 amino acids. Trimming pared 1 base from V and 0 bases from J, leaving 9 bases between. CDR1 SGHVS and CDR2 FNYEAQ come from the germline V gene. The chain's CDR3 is CASSLGSGANYGYTF. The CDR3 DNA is TGTGCCAGCAGCTTAGGGTCCGGGGCTAACTATGGCTACACCTTC.

For the CDR3, the DNA is TGTGCCAGCAGCTTAGTTCTCGGGGGGCGATACAATGAGCAGTTCTTC. Protein: CASSLVLGGRYNEQFF. The rearrangement joins TRBV11-2 to TRBJ2-1; tentatively, D is TRBD2 (7 bases). The ends were cut back, 1 base at V and 4 bases at J, with 14 bases in the middle. There are 16 residues in the CDR3. Germline V gives CDR1 SGHAT, CDR2 FQNNGV.

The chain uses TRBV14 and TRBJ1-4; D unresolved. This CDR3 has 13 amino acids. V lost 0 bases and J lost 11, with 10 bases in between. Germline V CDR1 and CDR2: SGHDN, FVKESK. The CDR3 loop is CASSQDIRGKLFF. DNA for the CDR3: TGTGCCAGCAGCCAAGATATCCGCGGGAAACTGTTTTTT.

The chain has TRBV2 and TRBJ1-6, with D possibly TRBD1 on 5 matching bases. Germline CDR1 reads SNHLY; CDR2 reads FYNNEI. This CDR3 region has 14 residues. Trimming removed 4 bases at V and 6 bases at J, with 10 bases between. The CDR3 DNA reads TGTGCCAGCAGTGCGGACACCCTTAATTCACCCCTCCACTTT. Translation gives CASSADTLNSPLHF.

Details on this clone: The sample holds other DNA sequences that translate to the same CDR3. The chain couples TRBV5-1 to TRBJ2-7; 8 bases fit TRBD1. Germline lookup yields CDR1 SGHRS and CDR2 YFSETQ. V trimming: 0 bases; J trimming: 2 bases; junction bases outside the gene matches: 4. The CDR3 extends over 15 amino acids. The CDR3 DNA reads TGCGCCAGCAGCTTGGGTGGGACAGGTCCCTACGAGCAGTACTTC. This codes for CASSLGGTGPYEQYF. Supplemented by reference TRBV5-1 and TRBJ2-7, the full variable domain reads KAGVTQTPRYLIKTRGQQVTLSCSPISGHRSVSWYQQTPGQGLQFLFEYFSETQRNKGNFPGRFSGRQFSNSRSEMNVSTLELGDSALYLCASSLGGTGPYEQYFGPGTRLTVT.

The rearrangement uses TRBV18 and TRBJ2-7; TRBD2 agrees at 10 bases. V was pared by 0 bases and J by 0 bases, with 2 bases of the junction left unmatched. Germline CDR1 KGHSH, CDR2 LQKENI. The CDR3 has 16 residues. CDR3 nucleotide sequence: TGTGCCAGCTCACCACCCCAGCGGGGGGGCTCCTACGAGCAGTACTTC. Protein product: CASSPPQRGGSYEQYF.

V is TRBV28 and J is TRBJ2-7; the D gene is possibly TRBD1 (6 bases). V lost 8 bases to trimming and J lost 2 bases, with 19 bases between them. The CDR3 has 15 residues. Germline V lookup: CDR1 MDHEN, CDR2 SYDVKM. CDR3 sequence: CASRSLRDTAYEQYF. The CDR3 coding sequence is TGTGCCAGCCGCTCCCTCCGGGACACAGCCTACGAGCAGTACTTC.

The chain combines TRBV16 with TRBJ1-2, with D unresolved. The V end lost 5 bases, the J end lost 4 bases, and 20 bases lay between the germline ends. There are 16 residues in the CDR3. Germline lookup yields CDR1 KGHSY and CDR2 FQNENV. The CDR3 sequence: CASSFIEVRKTYGYTF. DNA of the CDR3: TGTGCCAGCAGCTTCATCGAGGTTAGAAAGACCTATGGCTACACCTTC. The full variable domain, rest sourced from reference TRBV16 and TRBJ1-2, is GEEVAQTPKHLVRGEGQKAKLYCAPIKGHSYVFWYQQVLKNEFKFLISFQNENVFDETGMPKERFSAKCLPNSPCSLEIQATKLEDSAVYFCASSFIEVRKTYGYTFGSGTRLTVV.

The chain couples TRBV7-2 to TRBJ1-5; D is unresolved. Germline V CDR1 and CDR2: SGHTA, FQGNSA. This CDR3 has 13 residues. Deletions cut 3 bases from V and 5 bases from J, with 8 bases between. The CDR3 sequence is CASSFTTDQPQHF. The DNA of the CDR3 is TGTGCCAGCAGCTTTACCACGGATCAGCCCCAGCATTTT. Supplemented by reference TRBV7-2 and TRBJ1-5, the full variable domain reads GAGVSQSPSNKVTEKGKDVELRCDPISGHTALYWYRQSLGQGLEFLIYFQGNSAPDKSGLPSDRFSAERTGGSVSTLTIQRTQQEDSAVYLCASSFTTDQPQHFGDGTRLSIL.

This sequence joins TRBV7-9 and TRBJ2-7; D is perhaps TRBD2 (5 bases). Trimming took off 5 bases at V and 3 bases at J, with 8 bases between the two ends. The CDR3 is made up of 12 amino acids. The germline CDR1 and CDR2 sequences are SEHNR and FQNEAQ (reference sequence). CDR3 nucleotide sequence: TGTGCCAGCAGCGGTCGGGGCTACGAGCAGTACTTC. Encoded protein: CASSGRGYEQYF.

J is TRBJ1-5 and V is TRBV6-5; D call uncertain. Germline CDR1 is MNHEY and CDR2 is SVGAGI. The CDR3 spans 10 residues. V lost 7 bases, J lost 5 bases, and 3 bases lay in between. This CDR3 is CASIDQPQHF. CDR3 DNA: TGTGCCAGCATAGATCAGCCCCAGCATTTT.

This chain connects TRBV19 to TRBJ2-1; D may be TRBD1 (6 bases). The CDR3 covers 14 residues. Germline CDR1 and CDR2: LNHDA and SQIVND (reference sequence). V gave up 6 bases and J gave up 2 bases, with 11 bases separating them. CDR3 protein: CASSRDTPYNEQFF. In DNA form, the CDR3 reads TGTGCCAGTAGCCGGGACACCCCCTACAATGAGCAGTTCTTC.

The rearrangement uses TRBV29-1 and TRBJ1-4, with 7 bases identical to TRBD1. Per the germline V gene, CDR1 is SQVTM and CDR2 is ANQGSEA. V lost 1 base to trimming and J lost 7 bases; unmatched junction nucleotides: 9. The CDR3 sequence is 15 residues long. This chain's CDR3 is CSVEARQGLGEKLFF. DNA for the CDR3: TGCAGCGTTGAAGCTCGACAGGGTTTGGGTGAAAAACTGTTTTTT. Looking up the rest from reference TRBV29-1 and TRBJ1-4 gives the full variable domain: SAVISQKPSRDICQRGTSLTIQCQVDSQVTMMFWYRQQPGQSLTLIATANQGSEATYESGFVIDKFPISRPNLTFSTLTVSNMSPEDSSIYLCSVEARQGLGEKLFFGSGTQLSVL.

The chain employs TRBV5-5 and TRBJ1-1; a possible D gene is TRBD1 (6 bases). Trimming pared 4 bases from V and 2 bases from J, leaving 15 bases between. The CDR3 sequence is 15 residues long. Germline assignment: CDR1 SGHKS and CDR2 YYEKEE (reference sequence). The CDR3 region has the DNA TGTGCCAGCAGCCCGATGACAGGAATCAACACTGAAGCTTTCTTT. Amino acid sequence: CASSPMTGINTEAFF.

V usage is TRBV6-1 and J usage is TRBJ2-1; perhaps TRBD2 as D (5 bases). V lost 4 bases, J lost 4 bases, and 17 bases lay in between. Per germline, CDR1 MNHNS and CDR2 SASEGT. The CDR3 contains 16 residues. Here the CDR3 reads CASSAGEAVRYNEQFF. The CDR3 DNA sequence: TGTGCCAGCAGTGCCGGGGAAGCGGTAAGGTACAATGAGCAGTTCTTC.